This TCR beta chain came from a study of regulatory T cells in long-lasting Graves disease. Germline CDR1 SGHRS, CDR2 YFSETQ. This CDR3 has 14 amino acids. The ends were cut back, 7 bases at V and 0 bases at J, with 14 bases in the middle. This clonotype was seen repeatedly, ten times or more. What it recognizes is unknown. Time point in this sample: newly diagnosed GD, antithyroid drugs for less than 3 months. PBMC RNA was the source of the TCR library. To make TCR beta libraries, researchers used iRepertoire HTBI primers and Arm-PCR of CDR3 regions. Via MiXCR, TCRdb re-called the multiplex PCR reads, giving one row per CDR3 protein. In the table there are roughly 400,000 distinct CDR3 sequences, around 16% of which are singletons. Study conclusions and caveats: Persistent patients shared more public clonotypes (around 3,000) than new patients (just under 1,000).

This same sample was also taken into another study, of T cells in Graves' hyperthyroidism and ophthalmopathy. Per that study: Peripheral blood also featured most of the thyroid clonotypes expanded above 0.001. Ophthalmopathy was identified by the model a median approximately 6.9 months ahead of onset.

The chain links TRBV5-1 to TRBJ2-7; weak D call: TRBD1 (6 bases). The specimen was peripheral blood mononuclear cells (PBMCs), collected at new diagnosis, from a patient treated with antithyroid drugs. The source is a woman in her forties with Graves disease. CDR3 sequence (DNA): TGCGCCAGCTCCCCCGGGACACACTCCTACGAGCAGTACTTC. Protein sequence: CASSPGTHSYEQYF. Complete variable domain (other parts from reference TRBV5-1 and TRBJ2-7): KAGVTQTPRYLIKTRGQQVTLSCSPISGHRSVSWYQQTPGQGLQFLFEYFSETQRNKGNFPGRFSGRQFSNSRSEMNVSTLELGDSALYLCASSPGTHSYEQYFGPGTRLTVT.